The 21 T cell receptor beta chains reported below all come from one sample, sequenced in a study of blood T cell repertoires in COVID-19. Here immunoSEQ multiplex PCR was the method, and the copy in TCRdb shows in-frame clones only, minus some. Among approximately 200,000 clones listed, roughly 88% were seen once. Material for sequencing was peripheral blood. These receptors originate from a woman aged 30 to 39 with acute or convalescent COVID-19.

The rearrangement joins TRBV5-4 to TRBJ2-7; 7 bases are shared with TRBD2. The CDR3 is made up of 15 amino acids. Germline V gives CDR1 SGHNT, CDR2 YYREEE (reference sequence). The trim removed 0 bases at V and 3 bases at J, leaving 6 bases unmatched. The CDR3 region has the DNA TGTGCCAGCAGCTTGGGGGGAGGGGAGTTCTACGAGCAGTACTTC. Encoded protein: CASSLGGGEFYEQYF.

V is TRBV14 and J is TRBJ2-6; 8 nucleotides align to TRBD1. In germline, CDR1 is SGHDN, CDR2 FVKESK. This CDR3 has 16 residues. V lost 4 bases and J lost 2; bases outside the gene matches: 4. This CDR3 is CASSRQGKTGANVLTF. CDR3 nucleotides: TGTGCCAGCAGCCGACAGGGGAAGACTGGGGCCAACGTCCTGACTTTC. Together with reference TRBV14 and TRBJ2-6, the CDR3 gives the full variable domain: EAGVTQFPSHSVIEKGQTVTLRCDPISGHDNLYWYRRVMGKEIKFLLHFVKESKQDESGMPNNRFLAERTGGTYSTLKVQPAELEDSGVYFCASSRQGKTGANVLTFGAGSRLTVL.

This clone is a singleton in its sample. The rearrangement joins TRBV5-1 to TRBJ2-3, with TRBD2 as a possible D gene (6 bases). Trimming shortened V by 2 bases and J by 7 bases, and 11 bases separated the two germline ends. This CDR3 contains 13 residues. CDR1 SGHRS and CDR2 YFSETQ come from the germline V gene. The CDR3 region is CASSFDGGNTQYF. In nucleotides, the CDR3 is TGCGCCAGCAGCTTTGATGGGGGGAATACGCAGTATTTT.

The chain joins TRBV29-1 to TRBJ2-1; 11 positions agree with TRBD2. This CDR3 has 15 residues. Looked up from germline, CDR1 is SQVTM and CDR2 is ANQGSEA. Trimming cost V 6 bases and J 15 bases; bases outside gene matches: 19. DNA for the CDR3: TGCAGCGTCTTCACTACTAGCGGGAGAGACGGGGTGCGGTTCTTC. This sequence encodes CSVFTTSGRDGVRFF.

This clone was observed a single time. J is TRBJ2-7 and V is TRBV30, with 8 bases aligning to TRBD2. The trim removed 3 bases at V and 6 bases at J, leaving 13 bases unmatched. The length of the CDR3 is 15 residues. The germline CDR1 and CDR2 sequences are GTSNPN and SVGIG (reference sequence). The CDR3 loop is CAWRTPGTRHAEQYF. The CDR3 coding sequence is TGTGCCTGGAGAACCCCCGGGACTAGACATGCCGAGCAGTACTTC.

This chain joins TRBV5-1 and TRBJ2-2; the match to TRBD1 covers 8 bases. The CDR3 contains 14 residues. V trimming: 4 bases; J trimming: 7 bases; junction bases outside the gene matches: 6. Looked up from germline, CDR1 is SGHRS and CDR2 is YFSETQ. The CDR3 DNA reads as TGCGCCAGCAGCATGCAGGGGGCAAGCGGGGAGCTGTTTTTT. Protein product: CASSMQGASGELFF.

The V call is TRBV28, the J call TRBJ2-6; tentative D call: TRBD1 (6 bases). Germline CDR1 reads MDHEN; CDR2 reads SYDVKM. The length of the CDR3 is 15 residues. Deletions cut 6 bases from V and 4 bases from J, with 13 bases between. The CDR3 region has the DNA TGTGCCAGCAGACTCCAGGGGTCCGGGGCCAACGTCCTGACTTTC. This gives the protein CASRLQGSGANVLTF.

In regard to this clone: Its ends do not fully match the called genes, so a read error is possible. This chain connects TRBV7-7 to TRBJ2-5; 11 nucleotides line up with TRBD2. Germline CDR1 reads SSHAT; CDR2 reads FNYEAQ (reference sequence). The CDR3 consists of 15 residues. This CDR3 is CASSFVAGGPETQYF. The CDR3, as DNA: TGTGCTAGCAGCTTTGTAGCGGGAGGGCCAGAGACCCAGTACTTC.

This clone was seen only once. This chain joins TRBV2 and TRBJ2-2; possible D gene TRBD1, 6 bases. This CDR3 contains 12 residues. Germline CDR1 SNHLY, CDR2 FYNNEI. Trimming cost V 5 bases and J 6 bases, with 7 bases left between them. The DNA of the CDR3 is TGTGCCAGCAGTTGGACAGCCGGGGAGCTGTTTTTT. This gives the protein CASSWTAGELFF.

This chain uses TRBV7-2 with TRBJ1-2; D is uncertain. Germline V gene data show CDR1 as SGHTA and CDR2 as FQGNSA. The CDR3 sequence is 11 residues long. V lost 5 bases, J lost 10 bases, and 11 bases lay in between. The CDR3 reads CASSPGRHYTF. The CDR3 coding sequence is TGTGCCAGCAGCCCCGGGAGACACTACACCTTC.

Written as DNA, the CDR3 is TGTGCCAGCTCATCGGACAGGGGTCACACCATATATTTT. Encoded protein: CASSSDRGHTIYF. J is TRBJ1-3 and V is TRBV18; the match to TRBD1 covers 9 bases. J gave up 8 bases and V 5 bases, and 4 bases lay outside the gene matches. Germline V gives CDR1 KGHSH, CDR2 LQKENI. The CDR3 is 13 residues long.

The chain uses TRBV18 and TRBJ1-4; perhaps TRBD1 as D (6 bases). The ends were cut back, 6 bases at V and 10 bases at J, with 18 bases in the middle. The germline V gene encodes CDR1 KGHSH and CDR2 LQKENI. The CDR3 covers 14 residues. The CDR3 loop is CASSGGQGYGKLFF. The CDR3 bases are TGTGCCAGCTCCGGCGGCCAGGGGTATGGAAAACTGTTTTTT.

This clone was seen a few times. The chain uses TRBV11-2 and TRBJ2-7; 7 bases agree with TRBD2. This CDR3 spans 13 amino acids. Per the germline V gene, CDR1 is SGHAT and CDR2 is FQNNGV. J lost 5 bases, V lost 5 bases, and 6 bases had no gene match. This CDR3 reads CASSGSGRNEQYF. The CDR3, as DNA: TGTGCCAGCAGCGGTTCCGGGAGGAACGAGCAGTACTTC. Supplemented by reference TRBV11-2 and TRBJ2-7, the full variable domain reads EAGVAQSPRYKIIEKRQSVAFWCNPISGHATLYWYQQILGQGPKLLIQFQNNGVVDDSQLPKDRFSAERLKGVDSTLKIQPAKLEDSAVYLCASSGSGRNEQYFGPGTRLTVT.

V is TRBV28 and J is TRBJ1-1; TRBD1 matches 7 bases. The CDR3 is 12 residues long. The V gene end was trimmed by 7 bases and the J gene end by 9 bases; junction bases not matched to a gene: 8. Germline V gene data show CDR1 as MDHEN and CDR2 as SYDVKM. The CDR3 nucleotides are TGTGCCAGCACCTCCGGGACAGCCAAAGCTTTCTTT. Protein: CASTSGTAKAFF.

The rearrangement joins TRBV9 to TRBJ2-7, with 9 positions matching TRBD1. The V and J ends lost 0 bases and 4 bases, in that order; junction bases with no gene match: 5. Germline CDR1 is SGDLS and CDR2 is YYNGEE. This CDR3 spans 15 amino acids. CDR3 DNA: TGTGCCAGCAGCGTAGGGACAGGGGACATTTACGAGCAGTACTTC. It is translated as CASSVGTGDIYEQYF.

The gene calls are TRBV7-9 and TRBJ2-5; no clear D gene. The CDR3 covers 13 residues. In germline, CDR1 is SEHNR, CDR2 FQNEAQ (reference sequence). V dropped 3 bases and J dropped 4 bases, with 9 bases sitting between them. The CDR3 DNA sequence: TGTGCCAGCAGCTTGTTTAGTAGAGAGACCCAGTACTTC. Translating gives CASSLFSRETQYF.

The chain joins TRBV10-3 to TRBJ1-2, with D perhaps matching TRBD1 (5 bases). Looked up from germline, CDR1 is ENHRY and CDR2 is SYGVKD. V lost 5 bases, J lost 4 bases, and 14 bases lay in between. The CDR3 spans 14 residues. The CDR3 bases are TGTGCCATCAGTATCCAACGGGACTCCTATGGCTACACCTTC. It specifies CAISIQRDSYGYTF.

The chain has TRBV18 and TRBJ2-7, with 10 bases identical to TRBD2. J was trimmed by 7 bases and V by 3 bases; bases with no gene match: 15. CDR1 is KGHSH and CDR2 is LQKENI in the germline V gene. CDR3 size: 17 residues. The CDR3 nucleotides are TGTGCCAGCTCACCCCTCGTGGGAGCGGGAGGGCCCAATGAGCAGTACTTC. It codes for CASSPLVGAGGPNEQYF.

J is TRBJ1-1 and V is TRBV10-3; no definite D call. Germline V gene sequence: CDR1 ENHRY, CDR2 SYGVKD. The V and J ends lost 6 bases and 0 bases respectively, with 11 bases between them. CDR3 length: 14 residues. CDR3 in amino acids: CAIRAALVNTEAFF. CDR3 in DNA: TGTGCCATCAGGGCCGCTCTTGTGAACACTGAAGCTTTCTTT.

The V gene is TRBV3-1 (or the pseudogene TRBV3-2), the J gene TRBJ2-3; the D is unclear. The CDR3 runs to 13 residues. Germline loops: CDR1 LGHDT, CDR2 YNNKEL (reference sequence). The V gene lost 2 bases and the J gene lost 5 bases, with 8 bases spanning the gap. CDR3 sequence reads: CASSQLSGDTQYF. CDR3 DNA sequence: TGTGCCAGCAGCCAATTATCGGGAGATACGCAGTATTTT.

This clone was seen only once. This chain uses TRBV18 with TRBJ1-1; D is perhaps TRBD1 (6 bases). CDR1 and CDR2 from the germline V gene are KGHSH and LQKENI. V lost 3 bases and J 0 bases, leaving 14 bases between the germline ends. The CDR3 covers 16 residues. The CDR3 loop is CASSPSAQGMNTEAFF. CDR3 nucleotide sequence: TGTGCCAGCTCACCGAGCGCCCAGGGGATGAACACTGAAGCTTTCTTT.